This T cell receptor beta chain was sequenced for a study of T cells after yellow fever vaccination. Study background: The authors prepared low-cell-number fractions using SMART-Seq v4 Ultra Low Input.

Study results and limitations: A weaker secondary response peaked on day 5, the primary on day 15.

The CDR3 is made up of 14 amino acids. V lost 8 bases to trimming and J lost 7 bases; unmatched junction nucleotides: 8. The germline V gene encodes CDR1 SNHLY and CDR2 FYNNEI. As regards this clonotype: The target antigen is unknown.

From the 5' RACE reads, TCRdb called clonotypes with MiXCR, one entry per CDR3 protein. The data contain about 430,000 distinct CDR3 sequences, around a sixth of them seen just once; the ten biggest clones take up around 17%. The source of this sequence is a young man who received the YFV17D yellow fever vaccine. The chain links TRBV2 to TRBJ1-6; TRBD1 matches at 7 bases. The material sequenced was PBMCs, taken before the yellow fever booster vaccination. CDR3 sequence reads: CASHALQGNSPLHF. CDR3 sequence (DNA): TGTGCCAGCCACGCGCTACAGGGGAATTCACCCCTCCACTTT.